This note documents a single T cell receptor beta chain sequence. Its antigen remains unidentified. The sample is drawn from a study of cytomegalovirus exposure and HLA in healthy donors. It was with 60 Vbeta and 13 Jbeta primers that the PCR ran. The data were produced by immunoSEQ multiplex PCR, yet TCRdb's version contains in-frame clones alone and is incomplete. The table includes about 190,000 clones, 65% to 85% detected once. Germline V lookup: CDR1 LNHDA, CDR2 SQIVND (reference sequence). V lost 10 bases and J 3 bases, leaving 7 bases between the germline ends. The CDR3 consists of 10 residues. General study findings and limits: Earlier findings revealed that most TCR beta V segments proved productive either about 87% or about 30% of the time. Whilst most TCR sequences proved rare, a subset of public TCRs occurred across many donors.

Sequenced material: PBMCs. The rearrangement uses TRBV19 and TRBJ2-7; D might be TRBD1 (6 bases). This clonotype originated in a woman under 30 in good health and CMV-seronegative. The CDR3 region is CATRGYEQYF. In nucleotides, the CDR3 is TGTGCCACCAGGGGCTACGAGCAGTACTTC.